This TCR beta chain originates from a study of technical replicates of blood from a handful of donors. This clone was seen ten or more times. CDR3 length equals 15 residues. Trimming took 3 bases from V and 11 from J, leaving 22 bases between them. CDR1 is LNHNV, CDR2 YYDKDF, per germline (reference sequence). TCRdb's copy holds only in-frame clones and misses some; the assay was immunoSEQ multiplex PCR. The sample lists about 66,000 clones; approximately 90% were seen once. The sequencing sample was made of PBMCs. This receptor was identified in a human donor in good health. Some clones in this sample may be carry-over from other donors' samples. The chain recombines TRBV15 with TRBJ1-1; weak D call: TRBD1 (5 bases). CDR3 nucleotides: TGTGCCACCAGCAGGGGTGGGAACCCCGGGGGTCCGGCTTTCTTT. Protein product: CATSRGGNPGGPAFF.